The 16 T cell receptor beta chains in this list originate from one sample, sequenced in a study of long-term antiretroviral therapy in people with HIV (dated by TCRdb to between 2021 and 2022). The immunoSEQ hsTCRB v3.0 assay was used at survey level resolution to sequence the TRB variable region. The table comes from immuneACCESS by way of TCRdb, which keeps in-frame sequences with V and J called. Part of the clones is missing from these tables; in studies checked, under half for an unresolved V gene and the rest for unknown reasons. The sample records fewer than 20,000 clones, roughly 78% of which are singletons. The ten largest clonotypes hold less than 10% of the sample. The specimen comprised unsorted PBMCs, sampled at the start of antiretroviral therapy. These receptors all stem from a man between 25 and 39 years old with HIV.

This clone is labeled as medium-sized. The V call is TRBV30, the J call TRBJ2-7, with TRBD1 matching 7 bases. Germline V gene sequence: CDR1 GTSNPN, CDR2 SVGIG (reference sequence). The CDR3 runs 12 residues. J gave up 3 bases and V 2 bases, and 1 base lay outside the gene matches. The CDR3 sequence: CAWSPGGYEQYF. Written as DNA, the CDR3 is TGTGCCTGGAGTCCAGGGGGCTACGAGCAGTACTTC.

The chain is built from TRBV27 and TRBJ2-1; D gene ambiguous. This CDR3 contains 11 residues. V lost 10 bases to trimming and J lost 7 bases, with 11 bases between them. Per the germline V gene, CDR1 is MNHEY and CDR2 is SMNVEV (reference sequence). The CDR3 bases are TGTGCCATCAGATTGGGGAATGAGCAGTTCTTC. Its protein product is CAIRLGNEQFF.

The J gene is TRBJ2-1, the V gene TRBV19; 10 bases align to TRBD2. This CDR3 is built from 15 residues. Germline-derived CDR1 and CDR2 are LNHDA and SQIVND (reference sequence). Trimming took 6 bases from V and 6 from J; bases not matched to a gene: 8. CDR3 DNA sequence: TGTGCCAGTAGCAGGCGGACTAGCGGTAGCAATGAGCAGTTCTTC. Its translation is CASSRRTSGSNEQFF.

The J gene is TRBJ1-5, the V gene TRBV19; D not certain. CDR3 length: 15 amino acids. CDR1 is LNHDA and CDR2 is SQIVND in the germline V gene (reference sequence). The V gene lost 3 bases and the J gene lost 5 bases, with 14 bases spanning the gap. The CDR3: CASSIGGEEDQPQHF. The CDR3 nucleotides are TGTGCCAGTAGTATCGGTGGGGAAGAGGATCAGCCCCAGCATTTT.

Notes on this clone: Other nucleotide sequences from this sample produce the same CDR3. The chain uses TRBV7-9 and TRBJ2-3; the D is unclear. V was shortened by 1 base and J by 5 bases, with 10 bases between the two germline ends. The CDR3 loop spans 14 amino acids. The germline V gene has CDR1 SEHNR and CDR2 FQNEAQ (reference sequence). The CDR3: CASSLDSLLDTQYF. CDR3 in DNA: TGTGCCAGCAGCTTAGACAGCCTGCTAGATACGCAGTATTTT.

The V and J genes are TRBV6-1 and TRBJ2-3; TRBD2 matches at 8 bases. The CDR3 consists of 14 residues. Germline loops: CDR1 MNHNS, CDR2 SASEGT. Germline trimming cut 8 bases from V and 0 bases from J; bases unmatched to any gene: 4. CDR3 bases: TGTGCCAGCCGGACGGGGGGGAGCACAGATACGCAGTATTTT. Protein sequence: CASRTGGSTDTQYF.

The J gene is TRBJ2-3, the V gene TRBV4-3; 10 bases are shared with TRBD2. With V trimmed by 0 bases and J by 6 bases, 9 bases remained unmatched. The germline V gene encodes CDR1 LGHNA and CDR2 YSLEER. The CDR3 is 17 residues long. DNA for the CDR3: TGCGCCAGCAGCCAAGATGAAGCGGGAGGGCCCTCGGATACGCAGTATTTT. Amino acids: CASSQDEAGGPSDTQYF.

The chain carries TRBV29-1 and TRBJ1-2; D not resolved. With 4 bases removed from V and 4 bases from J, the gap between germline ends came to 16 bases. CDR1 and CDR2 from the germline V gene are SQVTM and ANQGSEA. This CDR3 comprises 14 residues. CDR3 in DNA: TGCAGCGTTGTCTCGGGGAATAAGGGCTATGGCTACACCTTC. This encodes CSVVSGNKGYGYTF. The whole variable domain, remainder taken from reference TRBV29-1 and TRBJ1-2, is SAVISQKPSRDICQRGTSLTIQCQVDSQVTMMFWYRQQPGQSLTLIATANQGSEATYESGFVIDKFPISRPNLTFSTLTVSNMSPEDSSIYLCSVVSGNKGYGYTFGSGTRLTVV.

The CDR3 here is CASSTGTSRSTDTQYF. The DNA of the CDR3 is TGTGCCAGCAGTACCGGGACTAGTAGGAGCACAGATACGCAGTATTTT. V is TRBV5-6 and J is TRBJ2-3; 8 nucleotides agree with TRBD2. V trimming: 5 bases; J trimming: 0 bases; junction bases outside the gene matches: 8. Germline CDR1 and CDR2: SGHDT and YYEEEE. The CDR3 contains 16 residues.

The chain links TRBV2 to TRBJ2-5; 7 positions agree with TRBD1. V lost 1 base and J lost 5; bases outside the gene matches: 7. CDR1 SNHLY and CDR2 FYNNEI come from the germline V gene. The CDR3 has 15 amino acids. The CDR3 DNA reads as TGTGCCAGCAGTGAAGTTTTTACAGGGGCTGAGACCCAGTACTTC. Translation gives CASSEVFTGAETQYF.

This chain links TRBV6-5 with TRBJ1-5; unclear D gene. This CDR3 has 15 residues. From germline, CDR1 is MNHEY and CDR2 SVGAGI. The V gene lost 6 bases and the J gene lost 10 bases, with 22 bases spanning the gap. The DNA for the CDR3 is TGTGCCAGCAGCAGCGCGGGGATGGGAATCAGCCCCCAGCATTTT. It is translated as CASSSAGMGISPQHF.

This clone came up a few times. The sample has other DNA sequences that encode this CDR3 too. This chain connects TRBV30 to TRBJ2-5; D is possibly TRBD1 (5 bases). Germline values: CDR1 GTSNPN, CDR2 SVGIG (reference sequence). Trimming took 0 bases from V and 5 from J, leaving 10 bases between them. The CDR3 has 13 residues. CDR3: CAWSVLKGETQYF. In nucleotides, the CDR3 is TGTGCCTGGAGTGTGCTAAAGGGGGAGACCCAGTACTTC.

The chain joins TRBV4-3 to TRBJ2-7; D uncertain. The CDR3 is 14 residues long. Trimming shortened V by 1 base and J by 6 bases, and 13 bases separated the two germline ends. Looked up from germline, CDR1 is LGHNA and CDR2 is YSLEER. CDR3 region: CASSQGYTTFEQYF. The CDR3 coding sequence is TGCGCCAGCAGCCAAGGGTACACAACGTTCGAGCAGTACTTC.

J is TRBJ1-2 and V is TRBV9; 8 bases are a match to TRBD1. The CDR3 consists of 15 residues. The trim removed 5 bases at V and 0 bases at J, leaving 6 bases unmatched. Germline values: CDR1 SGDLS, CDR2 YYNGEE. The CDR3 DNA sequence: TGTGCCAGCAGTCCGACAGGGGACACTAACTATGGCTACACCTTC. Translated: CASSPTGDTNYGYTF.

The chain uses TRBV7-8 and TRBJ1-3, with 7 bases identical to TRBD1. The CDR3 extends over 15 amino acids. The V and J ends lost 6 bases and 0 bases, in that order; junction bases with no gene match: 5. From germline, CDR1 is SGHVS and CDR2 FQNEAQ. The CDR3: CASRTGVSSGNTIYF. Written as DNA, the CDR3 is TGTGCCAGCAGAACAGGGGTCAGCTCTGGAAACACCATATATTTT.

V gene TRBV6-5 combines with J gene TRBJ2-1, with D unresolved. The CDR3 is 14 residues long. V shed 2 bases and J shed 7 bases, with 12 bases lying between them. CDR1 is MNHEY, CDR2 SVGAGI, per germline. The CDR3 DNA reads TGTGCCAGCAGTTACGCCGCTGGACCGAATGAGCAGTTCTTC. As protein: CASSYAAGPNEQFF.